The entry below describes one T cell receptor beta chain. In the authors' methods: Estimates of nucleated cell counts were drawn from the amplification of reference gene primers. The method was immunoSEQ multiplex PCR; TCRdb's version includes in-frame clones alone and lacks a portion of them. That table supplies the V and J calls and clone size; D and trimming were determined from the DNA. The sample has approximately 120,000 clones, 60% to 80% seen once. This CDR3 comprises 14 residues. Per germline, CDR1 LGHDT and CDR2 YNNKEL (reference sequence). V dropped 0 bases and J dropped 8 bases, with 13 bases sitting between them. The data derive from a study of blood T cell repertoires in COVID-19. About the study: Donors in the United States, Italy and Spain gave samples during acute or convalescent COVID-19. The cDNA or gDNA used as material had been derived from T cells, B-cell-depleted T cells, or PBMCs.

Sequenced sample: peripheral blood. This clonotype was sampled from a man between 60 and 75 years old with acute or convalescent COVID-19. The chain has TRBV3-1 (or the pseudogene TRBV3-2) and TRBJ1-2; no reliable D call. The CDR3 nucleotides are TGTGCCAGCAGCCAAGAGTCCGGGATTAGGGGCTACACCTTC. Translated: CASSQESGIRGYTF.